The 22 T cell receptor beta chains listed next were all sequenced from one sample in a study of blood T cell repertoires in COVID-19. Assay: immunoSEQ multiplex PCR; the TCRdb copy retains only in-frame clones and omits some. The top ten clones hold 18% of a sample with some 62,000 clones, around 89% of them seen once. Sequencing was carried out using peripheral blood. The receptor source for this set is a woman aged 55-69 years with COVID-19, enrolled during active disease.

CDR3 amino acids: CASNTVQGLLREPQHF. Written as DNA, the CDR3 is TGTGCCAGCAATACGGTCCAGGGGTTACTCAGGGAGCCCCAGCATTTT. The V call is TRBV6-6, the J call TRBJ1-5; D is perhaps TRBD1 (6 bases). Per germline, CDR1 MNHNY and CDR2 SVGAGI (reference sequence). V dropped 7 bases and J dropped 8 bases, with 24 bases sitting between them. CDR3 length equals 16 residues.

The rearrangement links TRBV24-1 to TRBJ2-3; tentative D call: TRBD2 (6 bases). The CDR3 is 15 residues long. CDR1 KGHDR and CDR2 SFDVKD come from the germline V gene. V was shortened by 5 bases and J by 2 bases, with 13 bases between the two germline ends. CDR3 in DNA: TGTGCCACCAGTGGGACGGGGGACCACACAGATACGCAGTATTTT. Translating gives CATSGTGDHTDTQYF.

The rearrangement uses TRBV7-2 and TRBJ2-3; D is ambiguous. The CDR3 consists of 16 residues. Deletions cut 1 base from V and 0 bases from J, with 11 bases between. Per germline, CDR1 SGHTA and CDR2 FQGNSA. CDR3 DNA: TGTGCCAGCAGCTTAGGCCTCTCGACTAGCACAGATACGCAGTATTTT. As protein: CASSLGLSTSTDTQYF.

V is TRBV30 and J is TRBJ2-4, with 8 bases aligning to TRBD2. Germline CDR1 and CDR2: GTSNPN and SVGIG (reference sequence). Germline trimming cut 2 bases from V and 11 bases from J; bases unmatched to any gene: 8. This CDR3 spans 13 amino acids. As DNA, the CDR3 is TGTGCCTGGAGTCACCCGGGGGGGCGCTTTCAGTACTTC. Its translation: CAWSHPGGRFQYF.

The genes are TRBV14 and TRBJ2-1; 9 bases are a match to TRBD2. From germline, CDR1 is SGHDN and CDR2 FVKESK. J gave up 5 bases and V 0 bases, and 5 bases lay outside the gene matches. This CDR3 comprises 16 residues. CDR3 coding DNA: TGTGCCAGCAGCCAAGATCTGGCTAGCGGGAACAATGAGCAGTTCTTC. As protein: CASSQDLASGNNEQFF.

In its sample, this clone ranks as medium-sized (0.01 to 0.1%). The chain carries TRBV4-1 and TRBJ2-7, with D possibly TRBD2 on 7 matching bases. This CDR3 has 15 amino acids. In germline, CDR1 is MGHRA, CDR2 YSYEKL. V lost 3 bases and J lost 2, with 14 bases in between. The CDR3 protein is CASSHYRGAPYEQYF. The CDR3 DNA follows: TGCGCCAGCAGCCACTATCGGGGGGCTCCCTACGAGCAGTACTTC.

The chain combines TRBV28 with TRBJ1-5; no definite D call. The CDR3 loop spans 15 amino acids. Deletions cut 2 bases from V and 1 base from J, with 9 bases between. CDR1 MDHEN and CDR2 SYDVKM come from the germline V gene. The CDR3, as DNA: TGTGCCAGCAGTTTACCGGGTGGAAGCAATCAGCCCCAGCATTTT. Protein product: CASSLPGGSNQPQHF. The full variable domain, rest sourced from reference TRBV28 and TRBJ1-5, is DVKVTQSSRYLVKRTGEKVFLECVQDMDHENMFWYRQDPGLGLRLIYFSYDVKMKEKGDIPEGYSVSREKKERFSLILESASTNQTSMYLCASSLPGGSNQPQHFGDGTRLSIL.

The V call is TRBV6-6, the J call TRBJ2-7; 10 bases are a match to TRBD1. With 6 bases clipped from V and 7 bases from J, the junction kept 9 bases outside the gene matches. The CDR3 has 14 residues. CDR1 is MNHNY and CDR2 is SVGAGI in the germline V gene (reference sequence). The CDR3 region is CASRWTGGSWEQYF. CDR3 sequence (DNA): TGTGCCAGCAGGTGGACAGGGGGATCTTGGGAGCAGTACTTC.

In its sample, this clone was seen once. The rearrangement joins TRBV18 to TRBJ2-7; 9 positions match TRBD2. J was trimmed by 2 bases and V by 3 bases; bases with no gene match: 5. There are 15 residues in the CDR3. Per the germline V gene, CDR1 is KGHSH and CDR2 is LQKENI. DNA of the CDR3: TGTGCCAGCTCACCGGTTGCGGGAGGGCCCTACGAGCAGTACTTC. This gives the protein CASSPVAGGPYEQYF.

The chain is built from TRBV7-9 and TRBJ1-2; 9 bases are shared with TRBD1. The ends lost 0 bases at V and 4 bases at J; junction bases unmatched: 3. The CDR3 contains 15 residues. Germline CDR1 and CDR2: SEHNR and FQNEAQ (reference sequence). CDR3: CASSLAGQGRYGYTF. The CDR3 DNA reads as TGTGCCAGCAGCTTAGCGGGACAGGGACGCTATGGCTACACCTTC.

The chain combines TRBV7-2 with TRBJ1-4, with D perhaps matching TRBD1 (6 bases). Trimming pared 6 bases from V and 5 bases from J, leaving 16 bases between. The CDR3 runs 15 residues. The germline gives CDR1 SGHTA, CDR2 FQGNSA. The CDR3 sequence is CASSLAGTQNEKLFF. CDR3 DNA sequence: TGTGCCAGCAGTCTGGCTGGGACACAGAATGAAAAACTGTTTTTT.

The chain recombines TRBV18 with TRBJ2-5; D gene ambiguous. The germline V and J ends were trimmed by 1 base and 2 bases, with 11 bases remaining between them. The CDR3 contains 15 residues. Germline assignment: CDR1 KGHSH and CDR2 LQKENI. The chain's CDR3 is CASSPQTLQQETQYF. DNA of the CDR3: TGTGCCAGCTCACCACAAACCTTACAGCAAGAGACCCAGTACTTC.

This clone appeared once. The chain is built from TRBV5-1 and TRBJ2-7; TRBD2 matches at 8 bases. V shed 0 bases and J 2 bases; nucleotides not matched to a gene: 4. Germline V gene data show CDR1 as SGHRS and CDR2 as YFSETQ. The CDR3 spans 15 residues. The CDR3 nucleotides read TGCGCCAGCAGCTTGGAACTAGCGGCGACCTACGAGCAGTACTTC. Amino acid sequence: CASSLELAATYEQYF.

The J gene is TRBJ1-5, the V gene TRBV7-2; TRBD1 might be the D (6 bases). Between the trimmed V and J ends, which lost 2 bases and 5 bases, there was a span of 10 bases. Germline lookup yields CDR1 SGHTA and CDR2 FQGNSA. This CDR3 has 14 residues. The CDR3 DNA sequence: TGTGCCAGCAGCTTAAAGGGGACACATCAGCCCCAGCATTTT. Protein product: CASSLKGTHQPQHF.

The chain carries TRBV2 and TRBJ1-5; D gene unclear. Trimming took off 2 bases at V and 4 bases at J, with 9 bases between the two ends. Germline lookup yields CDR1 SNHLY and CDR2 FYNNEI. The CDR3 has 14 residues. For the CDR3, the DNA is TGTGCCAGCAGTGAATTTGGAGGGAATCAGCCCCAGCATTTT. This encodes CASSEFGGNQPQHF.

The CDR3 sequence is CASSVAGTGGDTQYF. In nucleotides, the CDR3 is TGTGCCAGCAGCGTAGCCGGGACAGGGGGAGATACGCAGTATTTT. The rearrangement links TRBV9 to TRBJ2-3; TRBD1 matches at 11 bases. CDR3 length: 15 amino acids. With 0 bases clipped from V and 5 bases from J, the junction kept 2 bases outside the gene matches. Germline V gene data show CDR1 as SGDLS and CDR2 as YYNGEE.

The gene calls are TRBV3-1 (or the pseudogene TRBV3-2) and TRBJ1-2; weak D call: TRBD1 (6 bases). Germline V lookup: CDR1 LGHDT, CDR2 YNNKEL (reference sequence). The CDR3 totals 12 residues. The V end was cut by 8 bases, the J end by 7 bases, with 14 bases between. Written as DNA, the CDR3 is TGTGCCAGCGCCGACAGGTCTGTTGGCTACACCTTC. Its translation is CASADRSVGYTF.

The chain is built from TRBV7-9 and TRBJ2-7; D is perhaps TRBD2 (6 bases). In germline, CDR1 is SEHNR, CDR2 FQNEAQ (reference sequence). The CDR3 spans 12 residues. Trimming stripped 4 bases from V and 3 bases from J, with 7 bases between. The CDR3 region has the DNA TGTGCCAGCAGCTCGGACTACTACGAGCAGTACTTC. Its protein is CASSSDYYEQYF.

This chain links TRBV9 with TRBJ2-7, with 7 nucleotides matching TRBD2. From germline, CDR1 is SGDLS and CDR2 YYNGEE. With V trimmed by 0 bases and J by 3 bases, 9 bases remained unmatched. The length of the CDR3 is 16 residues. The CDR3 coding sequence is TGTGCCAGCAGCGTAGCGCCAGGAGGGGAGGGCTACGAGCAGTACTTC. It yields the protein CASSVAPGGEGYEQYF.

V is TRBV5-1 and J is TRBJ2-7; D is perhaps TRBD2 (5 bases). The germline gives CDR1 SGHRS, CDR2 YFSETQ. V was cut by 5 bases and J by 2 bases, with 11 bases left in between. The CDR3 spans 13 residues. CDR3 loop: CASSWGETYEQYF. CDR3 sequence (DNA): TGCGCCAGCAGTTGGGGAGAAACCTACGAGCAGTACTTC.

The chain combines TRBV4-1 with TRBJ2-7; TRBD2 matches 8 bases. Looked up from germline, CDR1 is MGHRA and CDR2 is YSYEKL. CDR3 length: 18 residues. With V trimmed by 2 bases and J by 1 base, 13 bases remained unmatched. CDR3 coding DNA: TGCGCCAGCAGCCAATGGAGCAGCGGGAGCTTGGGATCCTACGAGCAGTACTTC. Protein: CASSQWSSGSLGSYEQYF.

This clone has at least ten counts. The chain uses TRBV5-6 and TRBJ2-5, with a possible D match to TRBD2 (5 bases). Germline V lookup: CDR1 SGHDT, CDR2 YYEEEE. The ends were cut back, 2 bases at V and 4 bases at J, with 12 bases in the middle. The CDR3 contains 14 residues. The CDR3 spells CASSFTRVGETQYF. CDR3 sequence (DNA): TGTGCCAGCAGCTTTACTAGGGTGGGAGAGACCCAGTACTTC.